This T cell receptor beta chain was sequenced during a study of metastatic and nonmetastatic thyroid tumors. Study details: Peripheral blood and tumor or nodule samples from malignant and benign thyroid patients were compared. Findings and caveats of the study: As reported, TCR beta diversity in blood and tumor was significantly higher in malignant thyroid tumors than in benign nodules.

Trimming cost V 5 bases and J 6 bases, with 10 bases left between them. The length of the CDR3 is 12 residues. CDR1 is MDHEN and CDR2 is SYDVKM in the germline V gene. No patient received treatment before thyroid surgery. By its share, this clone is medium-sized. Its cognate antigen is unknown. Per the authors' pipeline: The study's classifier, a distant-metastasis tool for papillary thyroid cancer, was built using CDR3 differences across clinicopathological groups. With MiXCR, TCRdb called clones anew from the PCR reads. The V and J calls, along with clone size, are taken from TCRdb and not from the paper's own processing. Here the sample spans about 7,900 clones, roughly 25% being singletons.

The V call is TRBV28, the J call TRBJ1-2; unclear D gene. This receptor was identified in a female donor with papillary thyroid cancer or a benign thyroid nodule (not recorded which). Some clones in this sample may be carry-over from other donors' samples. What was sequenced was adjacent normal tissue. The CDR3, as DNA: TGTGCCAGCAGTAGAACGGTTGATGGCTACACCTTC. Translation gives CASSRTVDGYTF.